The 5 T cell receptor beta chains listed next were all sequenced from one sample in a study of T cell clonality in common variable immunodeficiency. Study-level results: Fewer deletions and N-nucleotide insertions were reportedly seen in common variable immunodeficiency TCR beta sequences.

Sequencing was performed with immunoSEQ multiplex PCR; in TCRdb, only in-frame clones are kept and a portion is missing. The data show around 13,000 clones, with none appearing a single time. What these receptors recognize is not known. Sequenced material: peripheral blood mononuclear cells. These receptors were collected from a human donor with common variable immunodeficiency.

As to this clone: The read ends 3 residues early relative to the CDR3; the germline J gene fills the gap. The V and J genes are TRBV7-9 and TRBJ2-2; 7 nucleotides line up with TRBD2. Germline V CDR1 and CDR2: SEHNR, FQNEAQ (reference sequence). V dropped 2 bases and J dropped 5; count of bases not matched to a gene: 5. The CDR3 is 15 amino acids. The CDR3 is CASSLHRDYTGELFF. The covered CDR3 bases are TGTGCCAGCAGCTTACACCGGGACTATACCGGGGAG.

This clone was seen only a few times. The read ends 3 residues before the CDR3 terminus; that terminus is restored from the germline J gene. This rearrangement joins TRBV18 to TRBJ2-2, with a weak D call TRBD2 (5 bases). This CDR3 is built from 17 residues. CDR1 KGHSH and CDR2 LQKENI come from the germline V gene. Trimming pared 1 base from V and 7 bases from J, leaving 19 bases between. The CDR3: CASSPQRPAAMVGELFF. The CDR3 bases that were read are TGTGCCAGCTCACCACAGCGGCCGGCGGCGATGGTCGGGGAG.

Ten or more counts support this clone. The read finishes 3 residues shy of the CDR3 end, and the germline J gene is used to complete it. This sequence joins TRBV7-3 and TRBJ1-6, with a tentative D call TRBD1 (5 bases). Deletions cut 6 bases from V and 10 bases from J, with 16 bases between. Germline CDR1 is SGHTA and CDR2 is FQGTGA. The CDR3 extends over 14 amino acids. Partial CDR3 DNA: TGTGCCAGCAGTCTAAGCGGGGGGAACTCACCC. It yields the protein CASSLSGGNSP. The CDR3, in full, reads CASSLSGGNSPLHF.

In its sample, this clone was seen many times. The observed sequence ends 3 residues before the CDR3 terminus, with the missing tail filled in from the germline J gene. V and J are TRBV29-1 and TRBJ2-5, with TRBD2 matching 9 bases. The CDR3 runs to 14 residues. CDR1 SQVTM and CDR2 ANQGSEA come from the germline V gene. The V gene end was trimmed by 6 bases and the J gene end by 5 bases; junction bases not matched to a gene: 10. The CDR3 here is CSVSAGGPPETQYF. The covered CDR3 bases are TGCAGCGTGTCAGCGGGGGGCCCTCCTGAGACC.

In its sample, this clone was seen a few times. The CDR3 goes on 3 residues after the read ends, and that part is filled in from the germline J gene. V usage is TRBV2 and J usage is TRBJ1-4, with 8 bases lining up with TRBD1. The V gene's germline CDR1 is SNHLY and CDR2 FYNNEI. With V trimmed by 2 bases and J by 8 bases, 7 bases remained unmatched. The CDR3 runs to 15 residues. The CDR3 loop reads CASSEWGRGQEKLFF. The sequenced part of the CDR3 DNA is TGTGCCAGCAGTGAATGGGGCAGGGGGCAGGAAAAA.